The clone carrying this T cell receptor beta chain was counted between two and nine times. At least 6 million PBMCs were isolated per sample. Then a second PCR, running roughly 7 to 11 cycles, was carried out with a sample-barcoded 5' primer and a J-beta primer mix. TCRdb re-derived calls from the 5' RACE reads in MiXCR, one entry per CDR3 protein. The data hold about 1,400,000 distinct CDR3 sequences, with around two fifths observed a single time. The sample is drawn from a study of blood T cells in healthy people across ages. Germline loops: CDR1 MGHRA, CDR2 YSYEKL. V dropped 0 bases and J dropped 6 bases, with 9 bases sitting between them. CDR3 length: 14 amino acids.

Material for sequencing was blood. The chain uses TRBV4-1 and TRBJ1-5; D unresolved. The clonotype was recovered from a woman aged 18-35 years in good health. As DNA, the CDR3 is TGCGCCAGCAGCCAAGATTGGGGAGCTCAGCCCCAGCATTTT. Amino acids: CASSQDWGAQPQHF.